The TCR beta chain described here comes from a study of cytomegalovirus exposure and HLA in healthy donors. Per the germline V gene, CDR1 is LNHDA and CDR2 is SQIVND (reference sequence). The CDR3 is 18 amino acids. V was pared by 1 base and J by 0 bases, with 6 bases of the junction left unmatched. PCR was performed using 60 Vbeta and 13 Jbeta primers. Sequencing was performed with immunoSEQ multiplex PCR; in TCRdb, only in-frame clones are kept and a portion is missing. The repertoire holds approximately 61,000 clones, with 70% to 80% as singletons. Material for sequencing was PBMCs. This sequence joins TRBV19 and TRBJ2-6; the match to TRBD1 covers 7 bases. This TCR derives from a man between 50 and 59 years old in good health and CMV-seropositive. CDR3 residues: CASSIGKGQSSGANVLTF. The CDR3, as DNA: TGTGCCAGTAGTATAGGAAAGGGACAGAGCTCTGGGGCCAACGTCCTGACTTTC.